This passage covers 5 T cell receptor beta chains from one sample sequenced in a study of CD8 T cells in Susac syndrome. An input of about 0.45 to 1 ug of RNA was subjected to reverse transcription using random hexamers. TCRdb ran MiXCR on the immunoSEQ multiplex PCR reads and lists one entry per CDR3 protein. Found here are approximately 100,000 distinct CDR3 sequences, about nine tenths of them singletons; the top ten hold roughly 0.14%. Sequencing was done on a sample of CD4+ T cells from PBMCs. These receptors were obtained from a human donor in good health.

The genes are TRBV20-1 and TRBJ2-5; 14 bases align to TRBD2. V was pared by 2 bases and J by 5 bases, with 7 bases of the junction left unmatched. Looked up from germline, CDR1 is DFQATT and CDR2 is SNEGSKA (reference sequence). The CDR3 covers 16 residues. CDR3: CSARSATSGRDETQYF. The CDR3 nucleotides are TGCAGTGCTAGATCGGCGACTAGCGGGAGGGACGAGACCCAGTACTTC.

V is TRBV7-8 and J is TRBJ2-3; TRBD2 matches 15 bases. CDR1 is SGHVS and CDR2 is FQNEAQ in the germline V gene. The CDR3 covers 18 residues. Germline trimming cut 5 bases from V and 3 bases from J; bases unmatched to any gene: 9. This CDR3 is CASSGEGLAGGITDTQYF. In DNA form, the CDR3 reads TGTGCCAGCAGCGGGGAGGGACTAGCGGGGGGTATTACAGATACGCAGTATTTT.

This clonotype was seen once. The chain has TRBV2 and TRBJ1-2, with TRBD1 identical over 7 bases. The germline V gene has CDR1 SNHLY and CDR2 FYNNEI. J was trimmed by 6 bases and V by 3 bases; bases with no gene match: 7. The CDR3 has 14 residues. CDR3 in amino acids: CASSDRGISDGYTF. The DNA for the CDR3 is TGTGCCAGCAGTGACAGGGGGATTTCGGATGGCTACACCTTC.

This chain uses TRBV6-2 or TRBV6-3 with TRBJ2-7; 15 bases line up with TRBD2. CDR3 length: 14 amino acids. Germline V gene sequence: CDR1 MNHEY, CDR2 SVGEGT. The junction had 3 bases not matched to a gene; V was cut back by 10 bases and J by 2 bases. The CDR3 bases are TGTGCCACCGGACTAGCGGGGGGGCCCTACGAGCAGTACTTC. It yields the protein CATGLAGGPYEQYF.

V and J are TRBV6-2 or TRBV6-3 and TRBJ2-7, with 13 bases that match TRBD2. The CDR3 is 15 amino acids. Germline values: CDR1 MNHEY, CDR2 SVGEGT. Trimming took 5 bases from V and 4 from J; bases not matched to a gene: 5. The CDR3 spells CASSTGLAGRYEQYF. CDR3 coding DNA: TGTGCCAGCAGTACGGGACTAGCGGGAAGATACGAGCAGTACTTC.